The source of this TCR beta chain is a study of OX40 agonist ivuxolimab in advanced cancers. Turning to the study itself: Participants could have had prior anti-PD-1, anti-PD-L1 or anti-CTLA-4 therapy, and 40% had some. Partial responses were achieved by three patients, of whom one had hepatocellular carcinoma and two had cutaneous melanoma. Findings and limits, study-wide: By week 6 at 0.1 to 3.0 mg/kg, blood CD4+ and CD8+ T cells had expanded clonally.

Trimming pared 4 bases from V and 2 bases from J, leaving 8 bases between. This CDR3 is 14 amino acids long. Germline V gene data show CDR1 as MNHNY and CDR2 as SVGAGI (reference sequence). Individuals having autoimmune disease history or systemic immunosuppression were not enrolled. Some clones are missing from TCRdb's copy, which holds only in-frame ones; the method was immunoSEQ multiplex PCR. The sample yields roughly 73,000 clones, about 90% seen once. Note on this clone: What it recognizes is unknown.

The source was CD4+ or CD8+ T cells sorted from blood, collected in a trial of the OX40 agonist ivuxolimab. This chain uses TRBV6-6 with TRBJ1-4; D ambiguous. The TCR was taken from an adult with an advanced solid tumor such as melanoma, head and neck, liver or kidney cancer. The chain's CDR3 is CASSWQMTNEKLFF. CDR3 DNA: TGTGCCAGCAGTTGGCAGATGACTAATGAAAAACTGTTTTTT.